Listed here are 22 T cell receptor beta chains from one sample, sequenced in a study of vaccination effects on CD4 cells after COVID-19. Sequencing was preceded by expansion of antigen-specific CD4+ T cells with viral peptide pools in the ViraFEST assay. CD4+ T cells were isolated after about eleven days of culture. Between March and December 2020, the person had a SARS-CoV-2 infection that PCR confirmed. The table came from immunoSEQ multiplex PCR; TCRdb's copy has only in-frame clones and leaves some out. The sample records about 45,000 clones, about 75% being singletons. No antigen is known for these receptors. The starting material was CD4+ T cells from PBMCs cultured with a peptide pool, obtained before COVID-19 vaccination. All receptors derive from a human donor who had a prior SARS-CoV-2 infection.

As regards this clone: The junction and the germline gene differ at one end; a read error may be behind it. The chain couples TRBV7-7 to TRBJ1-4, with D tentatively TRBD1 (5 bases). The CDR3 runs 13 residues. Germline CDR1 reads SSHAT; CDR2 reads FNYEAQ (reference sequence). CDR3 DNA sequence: TGTGCTAGCAGCGCGGGGGAGGGTGAAAAACTGTTTTTT. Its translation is CASSAGEGEKLFF. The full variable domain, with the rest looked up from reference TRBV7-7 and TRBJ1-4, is GAGVSQSPRYKVTKRGQDVTLRCDPISSHATLYWYQQALGQGPEFLTYFNYEAQPDKSGLPSDRFSAERPEGSISTLTIQRTEQRDSAMYRCASSAGEGEKLFFGSGTQLSVL.

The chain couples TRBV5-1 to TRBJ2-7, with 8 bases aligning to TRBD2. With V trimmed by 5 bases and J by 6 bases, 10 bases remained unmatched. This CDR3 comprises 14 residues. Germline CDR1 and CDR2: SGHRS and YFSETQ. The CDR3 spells CASSKTAGVIEQYF. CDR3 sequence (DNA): TGCGCCAGCAGTAAAACAGCGGGAGTAATCGAGCAGTACTTC.

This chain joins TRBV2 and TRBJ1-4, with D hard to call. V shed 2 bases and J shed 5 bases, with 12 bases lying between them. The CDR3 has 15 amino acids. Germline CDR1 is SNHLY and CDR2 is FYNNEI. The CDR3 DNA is TGTGCCAGCAGTGAATTGTGGTCAGTCAATGAAAAACTGTTTTTT. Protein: CASSELWSVNEKLFF.

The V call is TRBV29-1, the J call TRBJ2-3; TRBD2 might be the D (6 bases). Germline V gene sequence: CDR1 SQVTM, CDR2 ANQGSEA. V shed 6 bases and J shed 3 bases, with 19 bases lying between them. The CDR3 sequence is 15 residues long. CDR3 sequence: CSVTGGRRRTDTQYF. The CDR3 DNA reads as TGCAGCGTCACCGGGGGACGGAGGAGGACAGATACGCAGTATTTT.

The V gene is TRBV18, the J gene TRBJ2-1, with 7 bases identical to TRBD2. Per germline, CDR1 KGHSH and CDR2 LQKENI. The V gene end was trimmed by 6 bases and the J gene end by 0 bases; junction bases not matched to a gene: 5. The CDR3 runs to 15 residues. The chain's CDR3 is CASSPRGTSYNEQFF. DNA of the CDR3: TGTGCCAGCTCCCCGCGGGGGACCTCCTACAATGAGCAGTTCTTC.

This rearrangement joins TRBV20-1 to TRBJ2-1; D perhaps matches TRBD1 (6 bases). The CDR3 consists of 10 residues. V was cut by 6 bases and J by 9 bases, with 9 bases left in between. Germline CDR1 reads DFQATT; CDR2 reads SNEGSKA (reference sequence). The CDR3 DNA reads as TGCAGTGCGGCCAGGGGTGAGCAGTTCTTC. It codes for CSAARGEQFF.

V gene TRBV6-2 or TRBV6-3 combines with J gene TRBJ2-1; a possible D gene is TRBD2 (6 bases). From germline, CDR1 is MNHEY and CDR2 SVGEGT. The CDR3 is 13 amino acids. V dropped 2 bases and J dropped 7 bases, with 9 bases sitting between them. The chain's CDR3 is CASSYPGRNEQFF. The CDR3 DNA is TGTGCCAGCAGTTACCCCGGGAGAAATGAGCAGTTCTTC.

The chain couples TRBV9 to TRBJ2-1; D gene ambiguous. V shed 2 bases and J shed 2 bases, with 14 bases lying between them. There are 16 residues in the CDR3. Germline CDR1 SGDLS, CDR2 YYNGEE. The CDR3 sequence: CASSVLSDAAYNEQFF. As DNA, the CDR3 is TGTGCCAGCAGCGTTTTGTCGGACGCCGCCTACAATGAGCAGTTCTTC.

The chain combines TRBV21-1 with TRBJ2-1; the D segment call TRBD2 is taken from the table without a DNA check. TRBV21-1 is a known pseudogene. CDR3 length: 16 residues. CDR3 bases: TGTGCCAGCAGCAAAGTGGTAGCGGGAGTCCACAATGAGCAGTTCTTC. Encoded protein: CASSKVVAGVHNEQFF.

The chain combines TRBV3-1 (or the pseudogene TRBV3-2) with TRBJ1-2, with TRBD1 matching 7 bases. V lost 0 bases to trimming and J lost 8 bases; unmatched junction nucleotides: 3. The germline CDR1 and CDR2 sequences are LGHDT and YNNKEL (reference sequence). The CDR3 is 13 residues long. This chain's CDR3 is CASSQDRGLGYTF. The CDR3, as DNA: TGTGCCAGCAGCCAAGATAGGGGGCTCGGCTACACCTTC.

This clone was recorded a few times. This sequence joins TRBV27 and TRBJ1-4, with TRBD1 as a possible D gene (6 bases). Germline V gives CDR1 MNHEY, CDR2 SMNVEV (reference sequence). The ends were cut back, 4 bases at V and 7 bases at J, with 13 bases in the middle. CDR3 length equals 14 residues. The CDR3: CASSSPRGGEKLFF. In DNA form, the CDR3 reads TGTGCCAGCAGTTCACCAAGGGGGGGTGAAAAACTGTTTTTT.

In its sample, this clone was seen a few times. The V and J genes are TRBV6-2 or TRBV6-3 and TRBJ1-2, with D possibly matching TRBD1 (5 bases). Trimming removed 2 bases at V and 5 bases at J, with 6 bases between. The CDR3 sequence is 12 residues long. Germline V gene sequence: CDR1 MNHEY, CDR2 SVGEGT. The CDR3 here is CASSYAGYGYTF. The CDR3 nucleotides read TGTGCCAGCAGTTACGCAGGGTATGGCTACACCTTC.

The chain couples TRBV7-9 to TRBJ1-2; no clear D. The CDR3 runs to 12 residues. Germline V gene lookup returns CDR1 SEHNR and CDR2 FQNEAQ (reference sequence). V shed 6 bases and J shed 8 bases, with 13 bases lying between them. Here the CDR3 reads CASRGTSEGYTF. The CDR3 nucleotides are TGTGCCAGCAGGGGTACCTCAGAGGGCTACACCTTC.

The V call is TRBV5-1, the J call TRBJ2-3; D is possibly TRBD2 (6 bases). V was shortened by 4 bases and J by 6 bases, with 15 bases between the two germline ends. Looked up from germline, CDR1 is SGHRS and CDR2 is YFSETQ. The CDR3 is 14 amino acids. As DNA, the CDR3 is TGCGCCAGCAGCGGGGGTAGGAGGGATGATACGCAGTATTTT. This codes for CASSGGRRDDTQYF.

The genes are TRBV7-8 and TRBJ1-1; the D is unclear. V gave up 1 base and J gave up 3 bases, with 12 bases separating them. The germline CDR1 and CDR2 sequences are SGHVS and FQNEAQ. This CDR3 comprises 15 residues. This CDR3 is CASSLDFVWDTEAFF. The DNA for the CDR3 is TGTGCCAGCAGCTTAGATTTCGTATGGGACACTGAAGCTTTCTTT.

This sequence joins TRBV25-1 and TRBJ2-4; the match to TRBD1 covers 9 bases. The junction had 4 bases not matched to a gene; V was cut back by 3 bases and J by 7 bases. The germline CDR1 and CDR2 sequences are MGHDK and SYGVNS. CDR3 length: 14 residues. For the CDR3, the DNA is TGTGCCAGCAGTGAGGGACAGGGTGGGAACATTCAGTACTTC. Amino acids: CASSEGQGGNIQYF.

The CDR3 DNA reads TGTGCCAGTAGTATGCGCGCATCCCTCTCCTACAATGAGCAGTTCTTC. It translates to CASSMRASLSYNEQFF. The genes are TRBV19 and TRBJ2-1; D not resolved. Germline lookup yields CDR1 LNHDA and CDR2 SQIVND (reference sequence). The ends were cut back, 3 bases at V and 0 bases at J, with 12 bases in the middle. This CDR3 contains 16 residues.

This chain's CDR3 is CASSVAKDSRDEQFF. CDR3 coding DNA: TGTGCCAGCAGCGTAGCTAAAGACTCAAGGGATGAGCAGTTCTTC. The gene calls are TRBV9 and TRBJ2-1; D not certain. This CDR3 is built from 15 residues. Germline V gene sequence: CDR1 SGDLS, CDR2 YYNGEE. V lost 0 bases to trimming and J lost 8 bases, with 15 bases between them. The full variable domain, with the rest looked up from reference TRBV9 and TRBJ2-1, is DSGVTQTPKHLITATGQRVTLRCSPRSGDLSVYWYQQSLDQGLQFLIQYYNGEERAKGNILERFSAQQFPDLHSELNLSSLELGDSALYFCASSVAKDSRDEQFFGPGTRLTVL.

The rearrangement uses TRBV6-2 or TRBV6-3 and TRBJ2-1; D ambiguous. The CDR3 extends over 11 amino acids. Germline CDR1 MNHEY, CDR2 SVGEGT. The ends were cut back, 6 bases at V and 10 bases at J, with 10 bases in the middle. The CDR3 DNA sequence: TGTGCCAGCAGCCGTGTGAGGGAGCAGTTCTTC. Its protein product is CASSRVREQFF.

DNA of the CDR3: TGTGCCAGCAGCTTTGCGGGAGAAGAGACCCAGTACTTC. Protein sequence: CASSFAGEETQYF. V is TRBV5-4 and J is TRBJ2-5; 7 bases map to TRBD2. The germline CDR1 and CDR2 sequences are SGHNT and YYREEE (reference sequence). This CDR3 has 13 amino acids. V gave up 2 bases and J gave up 3 bases; unmatched junction bases: 1. The entire variable domain, with the rest obtained from reference TRBV5-4 and TRBJ2-5, is as follows: ETGVTQSPTHLIKTRGQQVTLRCSSQSGHNTVSWYQQALGQGPQFIFQYYREEENGRGNFPPRFSGLQFPNYSSELNVNALELDDSALYLCASSFAGEETQYFGPGTRLLVL.

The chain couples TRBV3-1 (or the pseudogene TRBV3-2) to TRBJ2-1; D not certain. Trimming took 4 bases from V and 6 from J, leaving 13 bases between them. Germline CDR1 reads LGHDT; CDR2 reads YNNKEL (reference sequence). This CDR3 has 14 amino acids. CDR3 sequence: CASSPMQAVNEQFF. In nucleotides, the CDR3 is TGTGCCAGCAGCCCTATGCAAGCAGTCAATGAGCAGTTCTTC.

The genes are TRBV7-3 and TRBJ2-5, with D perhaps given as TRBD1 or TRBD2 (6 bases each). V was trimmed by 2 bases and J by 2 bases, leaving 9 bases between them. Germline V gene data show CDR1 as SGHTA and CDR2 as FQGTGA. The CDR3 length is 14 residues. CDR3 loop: CASSLEGGQETQYF. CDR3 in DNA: TGTGCCAGCAGCTTAGAGGGGGGACAAGAGACCCAGTACTTC.